This TCR beta chain was identified during a study of T cells in Graves' hyperthyroidism and ophthalmopathy. Study overall: At the time of initial diagnosis and before any treatment, peripheral blood was collected.

In patients aged 18 to 65, hyperthyroidism was newly diagnosed, with duration under 2 months. This sample holds PBMCs from less than 13 ml fresh peripheral blood. From germline, CDR1 is SGHVS and CDR2 FNYEAQ. V shed 1 base and J 7 bases; nucleotides not matched to a gene: 8. The CDR3 runs to 16 residues. This clonotype has only a few counts. Regions amplified from RNA transcripts were the TCR beta CDR3 regions. An initial round of RT-PCR targeting the TCR CDR3 relied on the HTBI primer set. TCRdb used MiXCR to reprocess the multiplex PCR reads, holding one entry per CDR3 protein. The sample includes 750,000 to 950,000 distinct CDR3 sequences, over 35% seen only once; the top ten take approximately 8.7%.

The clonotype comes from a man aged 18-30 years with Graves' hyperthyroidism. The specimen sequenced was blood. The chain is built from TRBV7-6 and TRBJ2-7; 12 bases fit TRBD2. The CDR3 protein is CASSLETSGGPGEQYF. The CDR3, as DNA: TGTGCCAGCAGCTTAGAGACTAGCGGGGGCCCCGGGGAGCAGTACTTC.